This T cell receptor beta chain was obtained from a study of T-cell reconstitution after alpha-beta-depleted transplantation in children. Preparation of the TCRbeta library used unique molecular identifiers. TCRdb passed the PCR reads through MiXCR, listing each CDR3 protein once. This table holds about 890 distinct CDR3 sequences, about 70% found once. The V end was cut by 6 bases, the J end by 6 bases, with 12 bases between. This CDR3 is built from 11 residues. The germline CDR1 and CDR2 sequences are SQVTM and ANQGSEA. The chain combines TRBV29-1 with TRBJ2-7; D is unclear. The sequencing used PBMCs, mostly from graft donor cells, collected 60 days after TCRalphabeta/CD19-depleted stem cell transplant. The source of this sequence is a male patient aged 2-15 years who had a stem cell transplant for acute lymphoblastic leukemia, so the T cells may come from the graft donor. The CDR3 region is CSVAEHREQYF. DNA of the CDR3: TGCAGCGTAGCAGAACACCGCGAGCAGTACTTC.